This TCR beta chain was documented in a study of blood T cell repertoires in COVID-19. Study in general: Collection of acute and convalescent COVID-19 samples took place in the United States, Italy and Spain. T cells, B-cell-depleted T cells, or PBMCs supplied cDNA or gDNA.

With 2 bases clipped from V and 6 bases from J, the junction kept 8 bases outside the gene matches. Germline lookup yields CDR1 SGHTA and CDR2 FQGNSA. The CDR3 has 16 amino acids. The study drew participants aged about 18 to 95 years from 24 US areas. Allocation to cohorts depended on clinical history reported by the participants. TCRdb's table, derived via immunoSEQ multiplex PCR, lists solely in-frame clones and lacks some. The profile shows roughly 220,000 clones, approximately 86% of them singletons. V gene TRBV7-2 combines with J gene TRBJ2-1; 9 bases fit TRBD2. Material: PBMCs or T cells enriched from blood (not recorded which). The TCR was taken from a woman between 40 and 50 years old with acute COVID-19. In DNA form, the CDR3 reads TGTGCCAGCAGCTTAAATGGCGGGAGGGACCCCAATGAGCAGTTCTTC. It encodes CASSLNGGRDPNEQFF.